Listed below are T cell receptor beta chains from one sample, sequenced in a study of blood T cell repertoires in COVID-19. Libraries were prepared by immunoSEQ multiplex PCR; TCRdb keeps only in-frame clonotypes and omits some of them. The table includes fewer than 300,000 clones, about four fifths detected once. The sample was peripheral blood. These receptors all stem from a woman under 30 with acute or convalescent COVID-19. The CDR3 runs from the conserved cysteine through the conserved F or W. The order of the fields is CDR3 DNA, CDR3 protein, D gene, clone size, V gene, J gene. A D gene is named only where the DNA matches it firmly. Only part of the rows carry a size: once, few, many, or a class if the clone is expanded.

TGTGCCAGCAGCCCCCGACAGGGATACTATGGCTACACCTTC	CASSPRQGYYGYTF	TRBD1	.	TRBV3-1/TRBV3-2	TRBJ1-2
TGTGCCAGCGGCGACAGGGGTAACAATGAAAAACTGTTTTTT	CASGDRGNNEKLFF	TRBD1	.	TRBV13	TRBJ1-4
TGTGCCAGCAGCTCCTATTATAATTCACCCCTCCACTTT	CASSSYYNSPLHF	.	few	TRBV7-9	TRBJ1-6
TGTGCCAGCTCAGCGTTAGGAGGCGGGGGCACAGATACGCAGTATTTT	CASSALGGGGTDTQYF	.	.	TRBV18	TRBJ2-3
TGTGCCAGCAGCAAAGGCTGCGGGACAGGGTTTAGTCTAGCCAAAAACATTCAGTACTTC	CASSKGCGTGFSLAKNIQYF	.	.	TRBV21-1	TRBJ2-4
TGTGCCAGCAGTTACTCGCAGGCCCCCGGCTATGGCTACACCTTC	CASSYSQAPGYGYTF	.	.	TRBV6-5	TRBJ1-2
TGTGCCAGCAGTTTATCCGGACAGGGGCGTCAGCATTTT	CASSLSGQGRQHF	TRBD1	.	TRBV27	TRBJ1-5
TGTGCCAGCAGTTACTCGACCGCTACAGGATCCTACGAGCAGTACTTC	CASSYSTATGSYEQYF	.	.	TRBV6-2/TRBV6-3	TRBJ2-7
TGTGCCAGCAGTTACGAGGAGGCAGGGGCCTTCTATGGCTACACCTTC	CASSYEEAGAFYGYTF	.	.	TRBV6-6	TRBJ1-2
TGTGCCAGCAGTAACCCCGGGTTACTGAACACTGAAGCTTTCTTT	CASSNPGLLNTEAFF	.	.	TRBV6-5	TRBJ1-1
TGCGCCAGCAGCTTGGACCTAGGCTTCTATGAGCAGTTCTTC	CASSLDLGFYEQFF	.	once	TRBV5-1	TRBJ2-1
TGTGCCAGCAGCCCAAACCAACAGGGGTATGGCTACACCTTC	CASSPNQQGYGYTF	TRBD1	.	TRBV16	TRBJ1-2
TGTGCCAGCAGCTCCCCACGACTAGCGGGAGGTCTCGAGCAGTACTTC	CASSSPRLAGGLEQYF	TRBD2	few	TRBV7-9	TRBJ2-7
TGTGCCAGCAGTCCTAGCGGCTCCTACAATGAGCAGTTCTTC	CASSPSGSYNEQFF	TRBD2	.	TRBV7-3	TRBJ2-1
TGTGCCAGCAGCCCTACGACAGGGGGTGTGGGCTACACCTTC	CASSPTTGGVGYTF	TRBD1	.	TRBV7-9	TRBJ1-2
TGCGCCAGCAGCCCCAGCGCACAGGGAGAGGGTGAGCAGTTCTTC	CASSPSAQGEGEQFF	.	.	TRBV4-3	TRBJ2-1
TGTGCCAGCAGGGGGGACAGGGATAATTCACCCCTCCACTTT	CASRGDRDNSPLHF	TRBD1	.	TRBV6-4	TRBJ1-6
TGTGCCAGTAGTTCGGACAGGGGTACGCAGTATTTT	CASSSDRGTQYF	TRBD1	.	TRBV19	TRBJ2-3
TGTGCCAGCTCACCGTACAGCAGAACTGAAGCTTTCTTT	CASSPYSRTEAFF	.	few	TRBV18	TRBJ1-1
TGTGCCAGTAGGACCCGCGGGAGGTCATCCTACGAGCAGTACTTC	CASRTRGRSSYEQYF	TRBD2	.	TRBV19	TRBJ2-7
TGTGCCAGCAGTCCGCGACTAGCCTCCTACGAGCAGTACTTC	CASSPRLASYEQYF	TRBD2	.	TRBV27	TRBJ2-7
TGTGCCAGCAGTGAACGGGCGTTAGGACGGGAGAACACTGAAGCTTTCTTT	CASSERALGRENTEAFF	.	.	TRBV2	TRBJ1-1
TGTGCCAGCTCACCCGGGACAGGGAACACTGAAGCTTTCTTT	CASSPGTGNTEAFF	TRBD1	.	TRBV18	TRBJ1-1
TGTGCCAGCTCACAGGGGGCGATGAACACTGAAGCTTTCTTT	CASSQGAMNTEAFF	TRBD1	.	TRBV18	TRBJ1-1
TGTGCCAGCAGCCAGGGGACAGGTGAGGGGGCTTTCTTT	CASSQGTGEGAFF	TRBD1	.	TRBV3-1/TRBV3-2	TRBJ1-1
TGTGCCAGTAGTATAGCTCATATCAGCGGGGTTAACACAGATACGCAGTATTTT	CASSIAHISGVNTDTQYF	TRBD2	once	TRBV19	TRBJ2-3
TGTGCCAGCAGTTACGGGCAGACTAATAATGAAAAACTGTTTTTT	CASSYGQTNNEKLFF	.	.	TRBV6-6	TRBJ1-4
TGTGCCAGCAGTGCGGGTGGGGAAAAACTGTTTTTT	CASSAGGEKLFF	.	.	TRBV27	TRBJ1-4
TGTGCCAGCAGCCGGGACAGGTCAGAGACCCAGTACTTC	CASSRDRSETQYF	TRBD1	.	TRBV3-1/TRBV3-2	TRBJ2-5
TGTGCCAGCAGCCGGGACAGGGATGTCGGCTACACCTTC	CASSRDRDVGYTF	TRBD1	.	TRBV2	TRBJ1-2
TGCGCCAGCAGCTTGATTGGTAGCGGACGGCGGGACAATGAGCAGTTCTTC	CASSLIGSGRRDNEQFF	.	.	TRBV5-1	TRBJ2-1
TGTGCCAGCGGGACACCCATATACGAGCAGTACTTC	CASGTPIYEQYF	.	few	TRBV28	TRBJ2-7
TGTGCTAGTGCTTTGGTTGGCTCTAGCACAGATACGCAGTATTTT	CASALVGSSTDTQYF	.	.	TRBV12-5	TRBJ2-3
TGTGCCAGCAGTTACTCGAAGGGGGAAGGCAATCAGCCCCAGCATTTT	CASSYSKGEGNQPQHF	.	.	TRBV6-6	TRBJ1-5
TGCGCCAGCAGCTTGGGGTCCCTAGCGGGAGGGGCAGATACGCAGTATTTT	CASSLGSLAGGADTQYF	TRBD2	.	TRBV5-1	TRBJ2-3
TGCGCCAGCAGCCAAGATTTTAGGGGTAGCTCCTACGAGCAGTACTTC	CASSQDFRGSSYEQYF	.	few	TRBV4-3	TRBJ2-7
TGTGCCAGCAGTCACCCGGGACTAGCGGGACCCCGGAGCGACGAGCAGTACTTC	CASSHPGLAGPRSDEQYF	TRBD2	.	TRBV6-2/TRBV6-3	TRBJ2-7
TGTGCCAGCAGCCCCGGGACAGGGAGATTAGCTTTCTTT	CASSPGTGRLAFF	TRBD1	.	TRBV7-2	TRBJ1-1
TGTGCCAGCAGCCTTAGCGGTCTAAACAATGAGCAGTTCTTC	CASSLSGLNNEQFF	.	.	TRBV9	TRBJ2-1
TGTGCCAGCAGCGCCAATATTGGGGGACAGGGGTTGACGAACACTGAAGCTTTCTTT	CASSANIGGQGLTNTEAFF	TRBD1	.	TRBV9	TRBJ1-1
TGTGCCAGCAGTAGCAACCTAGGGGGTACCTACGAGCAGTACTTC	CASSSNLGGTYEQYF	.	.	TRBV6-5	TRBJ2-7
TGTGCCAGCAGCACCTTCCGACAGCAAGAGACCCAGTACTTC	CASSTFRQQETQYF	.	.	TRBV7-9	TRBJ2-5
TGTGCCAGCAGTTTAGCGGGAGCAACCTACGAGCAGTACTTC	CASSLAGATYEQYF	TRBD2	.	TRBV6-6	TRBJ2-7
TGCGCCAGCAGCCAAGTGACTACCGCGGGACGGTACTTC	CASSQVTTAGRYF	.	.	TRBV4-1	TRBJ2-7
TGTGCCAGCGGACCGAACCGTCAGACAGGCACAGATACGCAGTATTTT	CASGPNRQTGTDTQYF	.	once	TRBV3-1/TRBV3-2	TRBJ2-3